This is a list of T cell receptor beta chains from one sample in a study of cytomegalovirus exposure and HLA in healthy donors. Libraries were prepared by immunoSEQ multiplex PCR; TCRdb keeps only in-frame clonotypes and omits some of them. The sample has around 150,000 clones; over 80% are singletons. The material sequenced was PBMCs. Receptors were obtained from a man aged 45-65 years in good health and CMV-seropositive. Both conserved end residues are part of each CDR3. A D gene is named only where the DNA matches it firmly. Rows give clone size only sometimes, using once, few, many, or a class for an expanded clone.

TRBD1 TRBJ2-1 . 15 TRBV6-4 CASSAGGAEVGEQFF TGTGCCAGCAGCGCAGGGGGCGCGGAGGTGGGTGAGCAGTTCTTC
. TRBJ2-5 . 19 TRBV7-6 CASSATPIRLGLVQETQYF TGTGCCAGCAGCGCTACCCCCATACGGTTGGGACTTGTCCAAGAGACCCAGTACTTC
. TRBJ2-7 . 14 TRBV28 CASSLSGGRNEQYF TGTGCCAGCAGTTTATCCGGGGGGCGAAACGAGCAGTACTTC
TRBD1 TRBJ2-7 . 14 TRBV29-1 CSVQPGQELYEQYF TGCAGCGTTCAACCGGGACAGGAGCTCTACGAGCAGTACTTC
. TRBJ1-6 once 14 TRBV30 CAWAEQGFNSPLHF TGTGCCTGGGCAGAACAGGGTTTTAATTCACCCCTCCACTTT
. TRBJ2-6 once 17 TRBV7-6 CASSLDSVSSGANVLTF TGTGCCAGCAGCTTAGATAGCGTTAGCTCTGGGGCCAACGTCCTGACTTTC
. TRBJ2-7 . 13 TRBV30 CAWSAGAGGEQYF TGTGCCTGGAGCGCGGGGGCCGGGGGGGAGCAGTACTTC
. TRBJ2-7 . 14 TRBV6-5 CASSPETYHYEQYF TGTGCCAGCAGCCCCGAGACATATCACTACGAGCAGTACTTC
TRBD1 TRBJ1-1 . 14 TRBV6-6 CASSYYRGNTEAFF TGTGCCAGCAGTTACTACAGGGGGAACACTGAAGCTTTCTTT
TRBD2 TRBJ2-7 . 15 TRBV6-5 CASSYGAGTVYEQYF TGTGCCAGCAGTTACGGAGCGGGGACCGTCTACGAGCAGTACTTC
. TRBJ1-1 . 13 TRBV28 CASSGTPYTEAFF TGTGCCAGCAGTGGGACACCCTACACTGAAGCTTTCTTT
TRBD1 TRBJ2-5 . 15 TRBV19 CASSISGQGGETQYF TGTGCCAGTAGTATCTCGGGACAGGGTGGCGAGACCCAGTACTTC
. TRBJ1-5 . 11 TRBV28 CASSLSQPQHF TGTGCCAGCAGTTTATCGCAGCCCCAGCATTTT
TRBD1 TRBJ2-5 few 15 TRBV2 CASKDRGRSEETQYF TGTGCCAGCAAAGACAGGGGGCGTTCGGAAGAGACCCAGTACTTC
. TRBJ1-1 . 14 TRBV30 CAWKNTGGTTEAFF TGTGCCTGGAAAAATACGGGAGGGACCACTGAAGCTTTCTTT
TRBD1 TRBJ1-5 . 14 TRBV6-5 CASSYGTDNQPQHF TGTGCCAGCAGTTACGGGACAGATAATCAGCCCCAGCATTTT
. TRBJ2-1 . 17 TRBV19 CASSIDSGTRSYNEQFF TGTGCCAGTAGTATAGACTCCGGGACTCGCTCCTACAATGAGCAGTTCTTC
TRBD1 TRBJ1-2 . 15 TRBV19 CASSIVGQGIQGYTF TGTGCCAGTAGTATTGTGGGACAGGGGATCCAGGGCTACACCTTC
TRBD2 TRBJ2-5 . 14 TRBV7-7 CASSLLAGEGTQYF TGTGCTAGCAGCTTACTAGCGGGAGAAGGGACCCAGTACTTC
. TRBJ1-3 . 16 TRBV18 CASSPGEALSGNTIYF TGTGCCAGCTCACCAGGGGAGGCTCTCTCTGGAAACACCATATATTTT
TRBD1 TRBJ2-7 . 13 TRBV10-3 CATTGQGAYEQYF TGTGCCACGACGGGACAGGGGGCCTACGAGCAGTACTTC
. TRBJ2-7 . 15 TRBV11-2 CASSTTQGSPYEQYF TGTGCCAGCAGCACCACACAGGGTTCTCCCTACGAGCAGTACTTC
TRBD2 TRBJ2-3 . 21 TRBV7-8 CASSLEVRLAGASSSTDTQYF TGTGCCAGCAGCTTAGAAGTTAGGCTAGCGGGGGCGAGCTCTAGCACAGATACGCAGTATTTT
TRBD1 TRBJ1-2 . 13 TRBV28 CASSLDRVYGYTF TGTGCCAGCAGTTTGGACAGGGTCTATGGCTACACCTTC
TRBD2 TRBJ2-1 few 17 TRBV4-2 CASSQDASGSSYNEQFF TGTGCCAGCAGCCAAGACGCTAGCGGGAGCTCCTACAATGAGCAGTTCTTC
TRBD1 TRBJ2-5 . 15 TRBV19 CASKKGAGPQETQYF TGTGCCAGTAAAAAGGGGGCAGGTCCTCAAGAGACCCAGTACTTC
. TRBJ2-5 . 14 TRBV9 CASSVGTGQETQYF TGTGCCAGCAGCGTAGGTACAGGGCAAGAGACCCAGTACTTC
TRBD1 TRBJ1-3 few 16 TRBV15 CATSSGPGQGAHTIYF TGTGCCACCAGCAGCGGACCGGGACAGGGGGCTCACACCATATATTTT
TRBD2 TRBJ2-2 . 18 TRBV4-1 CASSLGLAVSTNTGELFF TGCGCCAGCAGCCTAGGACTAGCGGTCTCTACGAACACCGGGGAGCTGTTTTTT
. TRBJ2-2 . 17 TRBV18 CASSPPGREWDTGELFF TGTGCCAGCTCACCACCGGGCCGGGAATGGGACACCGGGGAGCTGTTTTTT
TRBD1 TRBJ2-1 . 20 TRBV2 CASSDGGARRDRASYNEQFF TGTGCCAGCAGTGATGGTGGGGCACGTCGAGACAGGGCGTCCTACAATGAGCAGTTCTTC
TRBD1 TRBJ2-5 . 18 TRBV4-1 CASSLRSPGQGFGETQYF TGCGCCAGCAGCCTAAGATCCCCGGGACAGGGGTTTGGGGAGACCCAGTACTTC
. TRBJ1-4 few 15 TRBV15 CATSARRGTNEKLFF TGTGCCACCAGCGCCCGTAGAGGTACTAATGAAAAACTGTTTTTT
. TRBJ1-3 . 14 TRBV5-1 CASSLDTEGNTIYF TGCGCCAGCAGCTTGGATACAGAAGGAAACACCATATATTTT
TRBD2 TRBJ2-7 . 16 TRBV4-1 CASSQDLTSASYEQYF TGCGCCAGCAGCCAAGACCTGACTAGCGCCTCCTACGAGCAGTACTTC
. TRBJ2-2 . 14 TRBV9 CASTPDSASGELFF TGTGCCAGTACTCCAGACTCGGCGTCCGGGGAGCTGTTTTTT
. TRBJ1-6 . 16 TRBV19 CASNALWGVRNSPLHF TGTGCCAGTAACGCCCTCTGGGGAGTGAGGAATTCACCCCTCCACTTT
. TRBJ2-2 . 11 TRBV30 CAWTGTGELFF TGTGCCTGGACAGGGACCGGGGAGCTGTTTTTT
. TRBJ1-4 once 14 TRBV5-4 CASSLKVGGEKLFF TGTGCCAGCAGCTTGAAGGTTGGGGGGGAAAAACTGTTTTTT
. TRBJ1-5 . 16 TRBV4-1 CASSQRRQGSNQPQHF TGCGCCAGCAGCCAAAGAAGGCAGGGGAGCAATCAGCCCCAGCATTTT
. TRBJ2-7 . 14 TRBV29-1 CSVLEYGINYEQYF TGCAGCGTTCTAGAATACGGGATAAACTACGAGCAGTACTTC
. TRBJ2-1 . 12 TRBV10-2 CASSGTVNEQFF TGCGCCAGCAGTGGGACAGTCAATGAGCAGTTCTTC
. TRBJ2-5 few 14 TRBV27 CASRKEVGASTQYF TGTGCCAGCAGGAAGGAGGTTGGTGCTTCGACCCAGTACTTC
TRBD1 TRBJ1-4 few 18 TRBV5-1 CASSVEGAWNPTNEKLFF TGCGCCAGCAGCGTCGAGGGGGCCTGGAACCCAACTAATGAAAAACTGTTTTTT
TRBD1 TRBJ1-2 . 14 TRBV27 CASSLIQGVGGYTF TGTGCCAGCAGTCTTATACAGGGGGTAGGAGGCTACACCTTC
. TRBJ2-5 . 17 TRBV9 CASSARGRDRPQETQYF TGTGCCAGCAGCGCGAGAGGGAGGGACAGGCCGCAAGAGACCCAGTACTTC
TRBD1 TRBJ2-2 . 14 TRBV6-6 CASSGQGGTGELFF TGTGCCAGCAGCGGACAGGGCGGAACCGGGGAGCTGTTTTTT
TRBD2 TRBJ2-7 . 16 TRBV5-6 CASSLPLAGGQYEQYF TGTGCCAGCAGCTTGCCCCTAGCGGGAGGGCAATACGAGCAGTACTTC
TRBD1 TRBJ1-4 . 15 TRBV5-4 CASSLRTGGGEKLFF TGTGCCAGCAGCTTGCGAACAGGGGGAGGTGAAAAACTGTTTTTT
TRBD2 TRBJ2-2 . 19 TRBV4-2 CASSPLLTSGRVNTGELFF TGTGCCAGCAGCCCGTTGTTGACTAGCGGGAGAGTGAACACCGGGGAGCTGTTTTTT
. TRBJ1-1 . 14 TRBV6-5 CASSYDRWNTEAFF TGTGCCAGCAGTTACGACAGATGGAACACTGAAGCTTTCTTT
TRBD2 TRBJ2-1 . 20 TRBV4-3 CASSQQLAGGPVTGDNEQFF TGCGCCAGCAGCCAACAACTAGCGGGGGGGCCTGTGACGGGAGACAATGAGCAGTTCTTC
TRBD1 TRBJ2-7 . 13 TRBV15 CATSPNRGYEQYF TGTGCCACCAGCCCTAACAGGGGCTACGAGCAGTACTTC
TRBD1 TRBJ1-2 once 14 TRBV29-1 CSVDSTGIDYGYTF TGCAGCGTTGATTCGACAGGGATTGATTATGGCTACACCTTC
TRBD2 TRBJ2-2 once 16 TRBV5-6 CASSWGTLAGFGELFF TGTGCCAGCAGCTGGGGGACACTAGCGGGATTCGGGGAGCTGTTTTTT